This T cell receptor beta chain was recovered during a study of T cells in Graves' hyperthyroidism and ophthalmopathy. Broader study findings: Blood also showed most of the thyroid clonotypes that were expanded above 0.001.

Newly diagnosed hyperthyroidism, duration under 2 months, in patients aged 18 to 65. Patients were excluded because of uncontrolled infection, other autoimmune disease, pregnancy or lactation. The source material, RNA transcripts, was used to amplify TCR beta CDR3 regions. When the TCR CDR3 underwent first-round RT-PCR, the HTBI primer set was used. One entry per CDR3 protein, called by TCRdb with MiXCR from the multiplex PCR reads. Of hundreds of thousands of distinct CDR3 sequences detected, around 39% appear once; the ten largest clones hold over 8%. Regarding this clonotype: Its antigen is not known.

After removal of 3 bases from V and 3 bases from J, the junction contained 7 bases not matched to a gene. This CDR3 has 15 amino acids. The germline V gene encodes CDR1 SGHAT and CDR2 FQDESV (reference sequence). This TCR was recovered from a man between 18 and 35 years old with Graves' hyperthyroidism. The chain joins TRBV11-1 to TRBJ2-7; 8 bases match TRBD2. Sample: blood. For the CDR3, the DNA is TGTGCCAGCAGCTTGGTCAGCGGGAGTTTCTACGAGCAGTACTTC. Its protein is CASSLVSGSFYEQYF.